Sequencing of this T cell receptor beta chain was carried out in a study of Ad26.COV2.S vaccination and SARS-CoV-2 variants. The treatment: 19 received Ad26.COV2.S at low or high dose, single or two shots; a few received placebo; per-sample allocation not given. Vaccine and placebo recipients were sampled on day 63 after the first injection. Libraries were prepared by immunoSEQ multiplex PCR; TCRdb keeps only in-frame clonotypes and omits some of them. The sample lists a few hundred thousand clones; around 90% were seen once. V lost 0 bases to trimming and J lost 2 bases, with 32 bases between them. Germline CDR1 and CDR2: SQVTM and ANQGSEA. This CDR3 spans 23 amino acids.

The receptor comes from a person aged 18 to 65 who received the Ad26.COV2.S COVID-19 vaccine or a placebo. The chain has TRBV29-1 and TRBJ1-6; the D gene is possibly TRBD1 (5 bases). Sample: peripheral blood, taken in a trial of Ad26.COV2.S vaccine versus placebo. In nucleotides, the CDR3 is TGCAGCGTTGAAGAACGACCATGTGGGGGAACCCCTAAATTCCAACCCTATAATTCACCCCTCCACTTT. Translating it yields CSVEERPCGGTPKFQPYNSPLHF.